This passage covers 27 T cell receptor beta chains from one sample sequenced in a study of blood T cell repertoires in COVID-19. Profiled with immunoSEQ multiplex PCR; TCRdb holds only in-frame clones, not every one. Altogether tens of thousands of clones are present, 81% being singletons, with the ten largest covering roughly 3.1%. Sequenced sample: peripheral blood. The receptor set was obtained from a man in his 70s with COVID-19, enrolled during active disease.

This sequence joins TRBV11-1 and TRBJ2-7; 8 bases are shared with TRBD1. The germline CDR1 and CDR2 sequences are SGHAT and FQDESV (reference sequence). After removal of 2 bases from V and 6 bases from J, the junction contained 9 bases not matched to a gene. The CDR3 loop spans 15 amino acids. The CDR3 sequence: CASSLTGQGAVEQYF. CDR3 DNA: TGTGCCAGCAGCTTAACGGGGCAGGGGGCTGTCGAGCAGTACTTC.

The chain combines TRBV6-1 with TRBJ2-2; maybe TRBD2 (5 bases). Trimming cost V 0 bases and J 4 bases, with 9 bases left between them. Germline CDR1 reads MNHNS; CDR2 reads SASEGT. The CDR3 length is 15 residues. The CDR3, as DNA: TGTGCCAGCAGTGAAGCTCCTAGCTCCACCGGGGAGCTGTTTTTT. Amino acid sequence: CASSEAPSSTGELFF.

V is TRBV6-5 and J is TRBJ1-2, with 9 bases identical to TRBD1. Germline CDR1 reads MNHEY; CDR2 reads SVGAGI. This CDR3 region has 12 residues. The J segment lost 8 bases and the V segment lost 7 bases, leaving 5 bases of the junction unmatched. The CDR3 spells CASKTGGEGYTF. The CDR3 DNA follows: TGTGCCAGCAAGACAGGGGGTGAGGGCTACACCTTC.

CDR3 amino acids: CASSLQLRNEQFF. CDR3 nucleotides: TGTGCCAGCAGCCTCCAACTGCGGAATGAGCAGTTCTTC. The chain couples TRBV13 to TRBJ2-1; D remains ambiguous. CDR3 length: 13 amino acids. V lost 5 bases and J 7 bases, leaving 12 bases between the germline ends. The germline CDR1 and CDR2 sequences are PRHDT and FYEKMQ (reference sequence).

This clone was observed a single time. This chain links TRBV11-2 with TRBJ2-1; D is ambiguous. V lost 5 bases and J 4 bases, leaving 21 bases between the germline ends. Germline CDR1 reads SGHAT; CDR2 reads FQNNGV. This CDR3 has 17 amino acids. The DNA of the CDR3 is TGTGCCAGCAGCCTCTTGGGCCGCCATACTCGATACAATGAGCAGTTCTTC. Amino acids: CASSLLGRHTRYNEQFF.

The J gene is TRBJ1-5, the V gene TRBV4-1; D gene uncertain. This CDR3 is built from 15 residues. Germline loops: CDR1 MGHRA, CDR2 YSYEKL. The V end was cut by 0 bases, the J end by 0 bases, with 6 bases between. The CDR3 reads CASSQDSVSNQPQHF. In DNA form, the CDR3 reads TGCGCCAGCAGCCAAGATTCGGTTAGCAATCAGCCCCAGCATTTT.

This clone was found once. V and J are TRBV3-1 (or the pseudogene TRBV3-2) and TRBJ1-1, with 7 nucleotides matching TRBD1. CDR1 is LGHDT and CDR2 is YNNKEL in the germline V gene (reference sequence). Trimming cost V 4 bases and J 8 bases; bases outside gene matches: 7. CDR3 length: 13 amino acids. CDR3 sequence reads: CASSPGQVSEAFF. DNA of the CDR3: TGTGCCAGCAGCCCCGGACAGGTTTCAGAAGCTTTCTTT.

Here the CDR3 reads CASSSLDKYYGYTF. In DNA, the CDR3 is TGTGCCAGCAGTTCCCTGGACAAATACTATGGCTACACCTTC. The V gene is TRBV6-6, the J gene TRBJ1-2, with D tentatively TRBD1 (5 bases). The CDR3 extends over 14 amino acids. Trimming removed 4 bases at V and 3 bases at J, with 12 bases between. In germline, CDR1 is MNHNY, CDR2 SVGAGI (reference sequence).

The gene calls are TRBV7-2 and TRBJ1-6; D is possibly TRBD1 (5 bases). The CDR3 loop spans 15 amino acids. Germline-derived CDR1 and CDR2 are SGHTA and FQGNSA. V lost 1 base and J 7 bases, leaving 11 bases between the germline ends. CDR3 sequence: CASSLVGGMNSPLHF. The CDR3, as DNA: TGTGCCAGCAGCTTAGTGGGGGGGATGAATTCACCCCTCCACTTT.

The chain has TRBV6-5 and TRBJ1-5, with 8 nucleotides matching TRBD1. There are 16 residues in the CDR3. In germline, CDR1 is MNHEY, CDR2 SVGAGI. The V and J ends lost 4 bases and 6 bases, in that order; junction bases with no gene match: 11. The CDR3 DNA follows: TGTGCCAGCAGTTTAAGGGCAGGGGGCGGAGGTCAGCCCCAGCATTTT. Amino acid sequence: CASSLRAGGGGQPQHF.

This clone was found a few times. The chain carries TRBV30 and TRBJ2-7; 8 nucleotides agree with TRBD2. CDR1 is GTSNPN and CDR2 is SVGIG in the germline V gene (reference sequence). The CDR3 sequence is 15 residues long. V dropped 4 bases and J dropped 5; count of bases not matched to a gene: 13. CDR3 sequence reads: CAWTSGSWAEHEQYF. The DNA of the CDR3 is TGTGCCTGGACCAGCGGGAGTTGGGCGGAGCACGAGCAGTACTTC.

The chain employs TRBV4-2 and TRBJ1-3, with D maybe TRBD1 (5 bases). V lost 0 bases, J lost 7 bases, and 10 bases lay in between. The CDR3 is made up of 14 amino acids. CDR1 is LGHNA and CDR2 is YNFKEQ in the germline V gene. The CDR3 sequence is CASSQDQGGNTIYF. The DNA for the CDR3 is TGTGCCAGCAGCCAAGATCAGGGTGGGAACACCATATATTTT.

This clone was counted a single time. V gene TRBV30 combines with J gene TRBJ2-1; TRBD2 agrees at 11 bases. CDR1 and CDR2 (germline): GTSNPN, SVGIG (reference sequence). J lost 4 bases, V lost 1 base, and 6 bases had no gene match. This CDR3 is 16 amino acids long. DNA for the CDR3: TGTGCCTGGAGTGGATTCGGGACTAGCGGTTACAATGAGCAGTTCTTC. This codes for CAWSGFGTSGYNEQFF.

V gene TRBV4-1 combines with J gene TRBJ1-1, with 7 bases lining up with TRBD1. This CDR3 is 16 amino acids long. Losses at the gene ends were 3 bases for V and 1 base for J; bases not matched to a gene: 8. Germline V gene sequence: CDR1 MGHRA, CDR2 YSYEKL. CDR3 region: CASSQLPGQKNTEAFF. The CDR3 DNA is TGCGCCAGCAGCCAGTTACCGGGACAGAAGAACACTGAAGCTTTCTTT.

As concerns this clone: Other DNA sequences of this sample code for an identical CDR3. J is TRBJ2-3 and V is TRBV7-9; D is undetermined. CDR1 SEHNR and CDR2 FQNEAQ come from the germline V gene (reference sequence). The CDR3 contains 13 residues. V lost 5 bases, J lost 4 bases, and 10 bases lay in between. As DNA, the CDR3 is TGTGCCAGCAGCCCCCGAGGTCCAGATACGCAGTATTTT. It translates to CASSPRGPDTQYF.

The CDR3 sequence is CSAVTRGGSYEQYF. The CDR3 nucleotides are TGCAGCGCCGTGACCAGGGGCGGTTCCTACGAGCAGTACTTC. The chain joins TRBV29-1 to TRBJ2-7; D may be TRBD1 (6 bases). The CDR3 extends over 14 amino acids. The germline V gene has CDR1 SQVTM and CDR2 ANQGSEA. Trimming pared 7 bases from V and 1 base from J, leaving 17 bases between.

V gene TRBV18 combines with J gene TRBJ1-2; D gene unclear. The germline V gene encodes CDR1 KGHSH and CDR2 LQKENI. The V gene lost 0 bases and the J gene lost 0 bases, with 8 bases spanning the gap. The CDR3 runs 15 residues. The CDR3 nucleotides read TGTGCCAGCTCACCACCAGCCGTCACTAACTATGGCTACACCTTC. It codes for CASSPPAVTNYGYTF. The whole variable domain, remainder taken from reference TRBV18 and TRBJ1-2, is NAGVMQNPRHLVRRRGQEARLRCSPMKGHSHVYWYRQLPEEGLKFMVYLQKENIIDESGMPKERFSAEFPKEGPSILRIQQVVRGDSAAYFCASSPPAVTNYGYTFGSGTRLTVV.

V is TRBV14 and J is TRBJ2-5; 10 bases line up with TRBD2. The CDR3 is 16 amino acids. Unmatched junction bases numbered 4, after V lost 1 base and J lost 2 bases. Per germline, CDR1 SGHDN and CDR2 FVKESK. The CDR3 nucleotides are TGTGCCAGCAGCCAAGTAGGACTAGCGGAACAAGAGACCCAGTACTTC. Protein product: CASSQVGLAEQETQYF.

This clone has just a few counts. This sequence joins TRBV7-3 and TRBJ2-7, with 11 bases lining up with TRBD2. From germline, CDR1 is SGHTA and CDR2 FQGTGA. V lost 0 bases, J lost 5 bases, and 6 bases stayed unmatched. This CDR3 is built from 16 residues. DNA for the CDR3: TGTGCCAGCAGCTTAACGTTCGCTAGCGGGAGGAACGAGCAGTACTTC. Translation: CASSLTFASGRNEQYF. The variable domain in full, with the rest retrieved from reference TRBV7-3 and TRBJ2-7, is GAGVSQTPSNKVTEKGKYVELRCDPISGHTALYWYRQSLGQGPEFLIYFQGTGAADDSGLPNDRFFAVRPEGSVSTLKIQRTERGDSAVYLCASSLTFASGRNEQYFGPGTRLTVT.

This chain joins TRBV28 and TRBJ2-7, with D uncertain. The germline V gene encodes CDR1 MDHEN and CDR2 SYDVKM. Trimming cost V 1 base and J 2 bases, with 6 bases left between them. The CDR3 sequence is 13 residues long. DNA of the CDR3: TGTGCCAGCAGTTTATTACAGACCTACGAGCAGTACTTC. Protein: CASSLLQTYEQYF.

This clone has just one count. This chain joins TRBV4-3 and TRBJ2-1; 12 nucleotides agree with TRBD2. V dropped 1 base and J dropped 9; count of bases not matched to a gene: 10. This CDR3 is built from 17 residues. Looked up from germline, CDR1 is LGHNA and CDR2 is YSLEER. The CDR3 here is CASSQVHLAGGPVEQFF. The CDR3 DNA follows: TGCGCCAGCAGCCAAGTCCATCTAGCGGGAGGGCCGGTTGAGCAGTTCTTC.

The genes are TRBV12-3 or TRBV12-4 and TRBJ1-2, with a weak D call TRBD1 (6 bases). The CDR3 has 13 residues. V gave up 6 bases and J gave up 4 bases, with 12 bases separating them. The DNA of the CDR3 is TGTGCCAGCAGCCAAACAGGGAGCTATGGCTACACCTTC. This gives the protein CASSQTGSYGYTF.

The rearrangement links TRBV5-4 to TRBJ2-1; 9 bases line up with TRBD2. The germline V gene encodes CDR1 SGHNT and CDR2 YYREEE (reference sequence). The CDR3 runs 18 residues. The V and J ends lost 0 bases and 3 bases, in that order; junction bases with no gene match: 10. The chain's CDR3 is CASSLVSSGTSHYNEQFF. The DNA for the CDR3 is TGTGCCAGCAGCTTGGTGTCTAGCGGGACCTCTCACTACAATGAGCAGTTCTTC.

The chain carries TRBV14 and TRBJ1-1; D is perhaps TRBD1 (5 bases). V lost 4 bases, J lost 4 bases, and 22 bases lay in between. This CDR3 has 17 residues. In germline, CDR1 is SGHDN, CDR2 FVKESK. The CDR3 nucleotides are TGTGCCAGCAGCCTGCGGCGGGGGACGGTATTACCCACTGAAGCTTTCTTT. Encoded protein: CASSLRRGTVLPTEAFF. Based on the CDR3 plus reference TRBV14 and TRBJ1-1, the full variable domain is EAGVTQFPSHSVIEKGQTVTLRCDPISGHDNLYWYRRVMGKEIKFLLHFVKESKQDESGMPNNRFLAERTGGTYSTLKVQPAELEDSGVYFCASSLRRGTVLPTEAFFGQGTRLTVV.

This chain links TRBV13 with TRBJ1-5, with D perhaps matching TRBD1 (5 bases). Trimming stripped 0 bases from V and 6 bases from J, with 9 bases between. Germline lookup yields CDR1 PRHDT and CDR2 FYEKMQ (reference sequence). The CDR3 is made up of 14 amino acids. The CDR3 loop reads CASSLGQAGQPQHF. In nucleotides, the CDR3 is TGTGCCAGCAGCTTAGGACAGGCTGGTCAGCCCCAGCATTTT.

The chain has TRBV12-3 or TRBV12-4 and TRBJ2-5; TRBD1 is a possible D gene (6 bases). The CDR3 is made up of 12 amino acids. Trimming stripped 3 bases from V and 7 bases from J, with 9 bases between. DNA of the CDR3: TGTGCCAGCAGTTTGGGGGCGGGGACCCAGTACTTC. Translating gives CASSLGAGTQYF.

The chain has TRBV3-1 (or the pseudogene TRBV3-2) and TRBJ2-3, with 10 bases fitting TRBD1. The trim removed 4 bases at V and 0 bases at J, leaving 4 bases unmatched. The CDR3 extends over 16 amino acids. Looked up from germline, CDR1 is LGHDT and CDR2 is YNNKEL (reference sequence). The DNA of the CDR3 is TGTGCCAGCAGCCCTCGACAGGGGGCTAGCACAGATACGCAGTATTTT. It encodes CASSPRQGASTDTQYF.